The present entry profiles one T cell receptor (beta chain) with its context. Method: immunoSEQ multiplex PCR; TCRdb's copy keeps in-frame clones and lacks some. The sample lists over 80,000 clones; about 95% were seen once. The CDR3 spans 13 residues. Trimming cost V 6 bases and J 3 bases, with 11 bases left between them. Germline V gives CDR1 MNHEY, CDR2 SVGAGI. The data were taken from a study of technical replicates of blood from four donors. The specimen was T cells isolated from PBMCs. The receptor was isolated from a human donor in good health. This chain links TRBV6-5 with TRBJ1-1; no clear D. The CDR3 reads CASRDNGYTEAFF. CDR3 coding DNA: TGTGCCAGCAGAGACAACGGTTACACTGAAGCTTTCTTT.